The rows below give T cell receptor beta chains drawn from one sample of a study of T cell responses to AZD1222 COVID-19 vaccine. Profiling relied on immunoSEQ multiplex PCR, and the TCRdb table lists in-frame clones only, not all of them. The sample has around 130,000 clones; around 94% are singletons. The sample in question was peripheral blood, obtained on day 0 of AZD1222 vaccination. All receptors come from an adult in good health. Both conserved end residues are part of each CDR3. A D gene is named only where the DNA matches it firmly. Not all rows give a size; the values are once, few, many and, for expanded clones, a class.

j_call v_call clone_size d_call cdr3_aa cdr3_nt
TRBJ2-1 TRBV9 NA TRBD2 CASSALAGDEQFF TGTGCCAGCAGCGCACTAGCGGGAGATGAGCAGTTCTTC
TRBJ1-5 TRBV7-6 NA NA CASSLAQRVAGSIQPQHF TGTGCCAGCAGCTTAGCGCAGCGAGTGGCAGGGTCAATACAGCCCCAGCATTTT
TRBJ1-1 TRBV28 NA TRBD1 CASIKTGDLMNTEAFF TGTGCCAGCATCAAGACAGGGGACCTCATGAACACTGAAGCTTTCTTT
TRBJ1-1 TRBV5-6 few NA CASSLRTIRESQAFF TGTGCCAGCAGTTTAAGGACAATCCGTGAGTCCCAAGCTTTCTTT
TRBJ1-2 TRBV7-8 few NA CASSLGGPSYGYTF TGTGCCAGCAGCTTAGGTGGCCCCTCATATGGCTACACCTTC
TRBJ2-6 TRBV5-1 NA TRBD1 CASSLWADRAGANVLTF TGCGCCAGCAGCTTGTGGGCCGACAGGGCTGGGGCCAACGTCCTGACTTTC
TRBJ2-7 TRBV7-2 NA NA CASSLVDSEGYEQYF TGTGCCAGCAGCTTAGTGGACAGCGAGGGCTACGAGCAGTACTTC
TRBJ2-7 TRBV29-1 once NA CSVVQTYEQYF TGCAGCGTTGTACAGACTTACGAGCAGTACTTC
TRBJ2-1 TRBV5-1 NA TRBD2 CASSLGTSESEQFF TGCGCCAGCAGCTTGGGGACTAGCGAGAGTGAGCAGTTCTTC
TRBJ2-1 TRBV20-1 NA TRBD1 CSAEQGFEQFF TGCAGTGCAGAACAGGGGTTTGAGCAGTTCTTC
TRBJ2-2 TRBV27 NA NA CATEDRNTGELFF TGTGCCACCGAAGACAGGAACACCGGGGAGCTGTTTTTT
TRBJ2-7 TRBV27 NA NA CASSLRGSARETYEQYF TGTGCCAGCAGTTTACGAGGGAGCGCTCGAGAGACCTACGAGCAGTACTTC
TRBJ2-1 TRBV11-3 NA TRBD2 CASSLVSGLAGGRSYNEQFF TGTGCCAGCAGCTTAGTGTCAGGACTAGCGGGGGGTAGGTCCTACAATGAGCAGTTCTTC
TRBJ2-5 TRBV7-8 NA TRBD2 CASSPGAISGRGETQYF TGTGCCAGCAGCCCCGGGGCGATTAGCGGGAGGGGGGAGACCCAGTACTTC
TRBJ2-1 TRBV19 NA TRBD2 CATSGLAGNEQFF TGTGCCACTTCGGGACTAGCGGGAAATGAGCAGTTCTTC
TRBJ2-7 TRBV4-2 NA TRBD2 CASSQEGGSSYEQYF TGTGCCAGCAGCCAAGAGGGCGGGAGCTCCTACGAGCAGTACTTC
TRBJ1-6 TRBV6-5 NA NA CASRRDGLNSPLHF TGTGCCAGCAGACGGGACGGCTTGAATTCACCCCTCCACTTT
TRBJ2-7 TRBV6-5 NA TRBD1 CASSTGDSSYEQYF TGTGCCAGCAGTACAGGGGATAGCTCCTACGAGCAGTACTTC
TRBJ1-2 TRBV6-5 NA NA CASTGDKPNYGYTF TGTGCCAGCACAGGGGACAAACCTAACTATGGCTACACCTTC
TRBJ2-7 TRBV29-1 once NA CSVEGADLGYEQYF TGCAGCGTTGAGGGGGCCGACCTAGGGTACGAGCAGTACTTC
TRBJ1-6 TRBV27 NA TRBD1 CASSLTGVYNSPLHF TGTGCCAGCAGTCTCACAGGGGTCTATAATTCACCCCTCCACTTT
TRBJ2-3 TRBV6-1 NA NA CASSETPGPDPGGADTQYF TGTGCCAGCAGTGAAACTCCGGGTCCGGACCCAGGGGGGGCAGATACGCAGTATTTT
TRBJ1-3 TRBV6-5 NA NA CASSLGNTIYF TGTGCCAGCAGCCTTGGAAACACCATATATTTT
TRBJ2-3 TRBV5-1 NA TRBD1 CASRQGSDTQYF TGCGCCAGCAGACAGGGGTCAGATACGCAGTATTTT
TRBJ1-2 TRBV5-1 NA NA CASSGENYGYTF TGCGCCAGCTCAGGGGAGAACTATGGCTACACCTTC
TRBJ1-2 TRBV5-1 once TRBD1 CASSLPGTGSYGYTF TGCGCCAGCAGCCTGCCCGGGACAGGGAGTTATGGCTACACCTTC
TRBJ1-2 TRBV30 NA NA CARRELGESGVHGYTF TGTGCCCGGAGAGAATTGGGGGAGTCGGGGGTACATGGCTACACCTTC
TRBJ1-5 TRBV4-1 NA NA CASSQGGRVGNQPQHF TGCGCCAGCAGCCAAGGGGGTAGAGTGGGCAATCAGCCCCAGCATTTT
TRBJ2-1 TRBV6-5 NA TRBD2 CASSYQAGVRNEQFF TGTGCCAGCAGTTACCAAGCGGGAGTACGGAATGAGCAGTTCTTC
TRBJ1-2 TRBV28 NA NA CASSETTTANYGYTF TGTGCCAGCAGTGAAACAACGACAGCTAACTATGGCTACACCTTC
TRBJ1-1 TRBV28 NA NA CASSFGETLNTEAFF TGTGCCAGCAGTTTCGGGGAGACCCTGAACACTGAAGCTTTCTTT
TRBJ2-7 TRBV2 NA NA CASSAITSLNEQYF TGTGCCAGCAGTGCGATAACTAGCTTAAACGAGCAGTACTTC
TRBJ1-3 TRBV7-2 NA NA CASSFGVNARNTIYF TGTGCCAGCAGCTTTGGAGTTAACGCGAGAAACACCATATATTTT
TRBJ2-7 TRBV4-3 NA TRBD2 CASSPSAAGFAYEQYF TGCGCCAGCAGCCCTTCGGCAGCGGGGTTCGCCTACGAGCAGTACTTC
TRBJ2-3 TRBV6-5 NA NA CASSYSTRDTQYF TGTGCCAGCAGTTACTCCACGAGAGATACGCAGTATTTT
TRBJ1-1 TRBV6-9 NA NA CASSYPGGMNTEAFF TGTGCCAGCAGTTACCCGGGGGGCATGAACACTGAAGCTTTCTTT
TRBJ2-7 TRBV2 once NA CASRTDRGEQYF TGTGCCAGCAGGACAGATCGTGGCGAGCAGTACTTC
TRBJ2-3 TRBV7-6 NA TRBD2 CASSPRTSAMPGDAQYF TGTGCCAGCAGCCCCAGGACTAGCGCCATGCCTGGGGATGCGCAGTATTTT
TRBJ2-1 TRBV6-6 NA NA CAISRDSVGEQFF TGTGCCATTAGCCGGGACTCCGTCGGTGAGCAGTTCTTC
TRBJ1-2 TRBV3-1/TRBV3-2 NA NA CASSLNRDGEYGYTF TGTGCCAGCAGCCTTAACCGGGACGGTGAATATGGCTACACCTTC
TRBJ1-5 TRBV18 once TRBD1 CASSLGQDINQPQHF TGTGCCAGCTCACTCGGACAGGACATCAATCAGCCCCAGCATTTT
TRBJ1-1 TRBV6-6 NA NA CASSPNPGARGNTEAFF TGTGCCAGCAGTCCGAACCCGGGGGCTAGGGGGAACACTGAAGCTTTCTTT
TRBJ1-2 TRBV7-9 NA TRBD1 CASSLAGQGAYYGYTF TGTGCCAGCAGCTTAGCGGGACAGGGGGCCTACTATGGCTACACCTTC
TRBJ2-7 TRBV7-8 NA TRBD2 CASSLEIAGVYEQYF TGTGCCAGCAGCTTAGAAATAGCGGGAGTCTACGAGCAGTACTTC
TRBJ1-4 TRBV5-1 NA NA CASRSVEGEEKLFF TGCGCCAGCAGGTCCGTAGAGGGAGAGGAAAAACTGTTTTTT
TRBJ2-3 TRBV9 NA NA CASSPNPDTQYF TGTGCCAGCAGCCCCAATCCAGATACGCAGTATTTT
TRBJ2-6 TRBV5-8 NA TRBD1 CASSYGTGLANVLTF TGTGCCAGCAGCTACGGGACAGGCCTGGCCAACGTCCTGACTTTC
TRBJ1-1 TRBV6-6 NA NA CASSPQGDRAFF TGTGCCAGCAGTCCTCAGGGAGATCGAGCTTTCTTT
TRBJ2-5 TRBV7-9 NA NA CASSPSGETQYF TGTGCCAGCAGCCCATCCGGGGAGACCCAGTACTTC
TRBJ1-6 TRBV19 NA NA CASRVGPTNSPLHF TGTGCCAGCCGGGTTGGGCCCACTAATTCACCCCTCCACTTT
TRBJ1-2 TRBV29-1 NA NA CSALGQGTNYGYTF TGCAGCGCCCTTGGTCAGGGAACCAACTATGGCTACACCTTC
TRBJ2-7 TRBV3-1/TRBV3-2 NA NA CASSPRAVPYEQYF TGTGCCAGCAGCCCAAGGGCAGTTCCCTACGAGCAGTACTTC
TRBJ2-2 TRBV30 NA NA CAWAYRDLGELFF TGTGCCTGGGCTTACAGGGATCTCGGGGAGCTGTTTTTT
TRBJ2-3 TRBV6-5 NA NA CASSYSTGSRDTQYF TGTGCCAGCAGTTACTCGACCGGGAGCCGAGATACGCAGTATTTT
TRBJ2-1 TRBV5-1 NA NA CASSYREWSEQFF TGCGCCAGCAGCTATCGGGAGTGGAGTGAGCAGTTCTTC
TRBJ2-7 TRBV11-1 NA NA CASSTRTGSYEQYF TGTGCCAGCAGCACACGGACGGGGTCCTACGAGCAGTACTTC
TRBJ2-7 TRBV4-1 NA TRBD1 CASSQEGGLGYEQYF TGCGCCAGCAGCCAAGAAGGGGGCCTCGGGTACGAGCAGTACTTC